The 21 T cell receptor beta chains below were found in one sample sequenced in a study of cytomegalovirus exposure and HLA in healthy donors. Vbeta (60) and Jbeta (13) primers were used in the PCR. Libraries were prepared by immunoSEQ multiplex PCR; TCRdb keeps only in-frame clonotypes and omits some of them. This table holds roughly 160,000 clones, less than 75% found once. Material: PBMCs. The origin of the receptors is a girl aged 5-17 years in good health and CMV-seronegative.

The chain is built from TRBV5-8 and TRBJ2-6, with a tentative D call TRBD2 (5 bases). The CDR3 loop spans 14 amino acids. V was clipped by 3 bases and J by 2 bases, with 6 bases between them. Germline V gene lookup returns CDR1 SGHTS and CDR2 YDEGEE. CDR3 bases: TGTGCCAGCAGCTGGGGAGCTGGGGCCAACGTCCTGACTTTC. It yields the protein CASSWGAGANVLTF.

Only one count was recorded for this clone. The chain recombines TRBV27 with TRBJ1-1; 9 nucleotides line up with TRBD1. The ends lost 5 bases at V and 0 bases at J; junction bases unmatched: 7. This CDR3 contains 16 residues. Germline V gene data show CDR1 as MNHEY and CDR2 as SMNVEV (reference sequence). As DNA, the CDR3 is TGTGCCAGCAGTGGGCCGGGACAGGGACTGAACACTGAAGCTTTCTTT. Encoded protein: CASSGPGQGLNTEAFF.

The chain joins TRBV19 to TRBJ1-3; D is undetermined. The CDR3 length is 11 residues. Germline V gives CDR1 LNHDA, CDR2 SQIVND (reference sequence). V was trimmed by 2 bases and J by 7 bases, leaving 3 bases between them. The CDR3 spells CASSIRNTIYF. The CDR3 bases are TGTGCCAGTAGTATACGTAACACCATATATTTT.

The V call is TRBV7-2, the J call TRBJ1-5, with D maybe TRBD1 (5 bases). This CDR3 spans 14 amino acids. Germline assignment: CDR1 SGHTA and CDR2 FQGNSA. Deletions cut 5 bases from V and 5 bases from J, with 13 bases between. The CDR3 DNA reads TGTGCCAGCAGCCCGAAGTGGGGCTATCAGCCCCAGCATTTT. It translates to CASSPKWGYQPQHF.

The chain uses TRBV4-1 and TRBJ1-3; perhaps TRBD1 as D (5 bases). CDR3 size: 16 residues. The ends were cut back, 0 bases at V and 3 bases at J, with 12 bases in the middle. Germline V gene lookup returns CDR1 MGHRA and CDR2 YSYEKL. The CDR3 protein is CASSQDSWGGGNTIYF. The CDR3 bases are TGCGCCAGCAGCCAAGACTCCTGGGGCGGTGGAAACACCATATATTTT.

The chain couples TRBV11-2 to TRBJ2-1; D remains unclear. This CDR3 comprises 12 residues. Germline V CDR1 and CDR2: SGHAT, FQNNGV. Trimming took off 4 bases at V and 8 bases at J, with 9 bases between the two ends. In DNA, the CDR3 is TGTGCCAGCAGCTCACACCTCGATGAGCAGTTCTTC. It specifies CASSSHLDEQFF.

V and J are TRBV6-6 and TRBJ2-1; D not resolved. CDR3 size: 15 residues. V lost 7 bases and J lost 0, with 13 bases in between. Germline V gene lookup returns CDR1 MNHNY and CDR2 SVGAGI (reference sequence). The CDR3 coding sequence is TGTGCCAGCATCGCCGCCCCGAGCTCCTACAATGAGCAGTTCTTC. It codes for CASIAAPSSYNEQFF.

The chain couples TRBV10-2 to TRBJ2-2; the D is unclear. Trimming cost V 3 bases and J 1 base, with 6 bases left between them. This CDR3 has 14 residues. CDR1 and CDR2 (germline): WSHSY, SAAADI. The chain's CDR3 is CASSDTGNTGELFF. The CDR3 DNA is TGCGCCAGCAGTGATACCGGGAACACCGGGGAGCTGTTTTTT.

The V and J genes are TRBV2 and TRBJ1-5; 7 bases align to TRBD1. The V gene end was trimmed by 7 bases and the J gene end by 4 bases; junction bases not matched to a gene: 4. The CDR3 extends over 13 amino acids. CDR1 SNHLY and CDR2 FYNNEI come from the germline V gene. The CDR3, as DNA: TGTGCCAGCACCCGACAGGGAAATCAGCCCCAGCATTTT. Protein product: CASTRQGNQPQHF.

The V gene is TRBV5-1, the J gene TRBJ1-1, with 9 bases fitting TRBD1. The CDR3 consists of 17 residues. Germline loops: CDR1 SGHRS, CDR2 YFSETQ. Trimming took 5 bases from V and 1 from J; bases not matched to a gene: 12. The CDR3 here is CASRRTGTGRGNTEAFF. In DNA, the CDR3 is TGCGCCAGCAGGCGAACCGGGACAGGGCGGGGGAACACTGAAGCTTTCTTT.

As concerns this clone: In the same sample, other DNA sequences code for this CDR3. CDR3 region: CSVGGGGGKTGELFF. The DNA for the CDR3 is TGCAGCGTGGGCGGGGGAGGGGGGAAGACCGGGGAGCTGTTTTTT. The rearrangement uses TRBV29-1 and TRBJ2-2; possible D gene TRBD2, 7 bases. V was clipped by 6 bases and J by 5 bases, with 19 bases between them. Germline CDR1 and CDR2: SQVTM and ANQGSEA. This CDR3 spans 15 amino acids.

The chain joins TRBV5-4 to TRBJ2-7, with 10 bases lining up with TRBD2. CDR1 and CDR2 from the germline V gene are SGHNT and YYREEE (reference sequence). The CDR3 length is 17 residues. V lost 4 bases to trimming and J lost 0 bases; unmatched junction nucleotides: 10. CDR3 DNA sequence: TGTGCCAGCAGCGCCGGGGCACTAGCGGGGAACTCCTACGAGCAGTACTTC. It yields the protein CASSAGALAGNSYEQYF.

This clone has more than one count but fewer than ten. This chain's CDR3 is CASSVGRDRYQETQYF. As DNA, the CDR3 is TGTGCCAGCAGCGTAGGCCGGGACAGGTACCAAGAGACCCAGTACTTC. This chain uses TRBV9 with TRBJ2-5; TRBD1 matches 8 bases. CDR3 length equals 16 residues. The V segment lost 0 bases and the J segment 0 bases; nucleotides outside the gene matches: 4. Germline V gene lookup returns CDR1 SGDLS and CDR2 YYNGEE.

For this clone: One junction end disagrees with the germline gene, perhaps due to a read error. The gene calls are TRBV7-7 and TRBJ2-3; the D gene is possibly TRBD2 (6 bases). The CDR3 covers 14 residues. Germline V gene lookup returns CDR1 SSHAT and CDR2 FNYEAQ (reference sequence). The CDR3 loop reads CASSLRLDTDTQYF. The CDR3 coding sequence is TGTGCTAGCAGCCTCCGACTAGACACAGATACGCAGTATTTT.

The V and J genes are TRBV5-8 and TRBJ2-5; 7 bases agree with TRBD2. Losses at the gene ends were 3 bases for V and 5 bases for J; bases not matched to a gene: 10. Germline loops: CDR1 SGHTS, CDR2 YDEGEE. The CDR3 loop spans 15 amino acids. CDR3 loop: CASSYTGVSGETQYF. CDR3 in DNA: TGTGCCAGCAGCTATACGGGGGTTAGCGGGGAGACCCAGTACTTC.

The rearrangement joins TRBV4-1 to TRBJ2-2; D not resolved. The CDR3 length is 16 residues. Germline CDR1 reads MGHRA; CDR2 reads YSYEKL. Trimming left V 4 bases short and J 5 bases short, with 17 bases between. The CDR3 nucleotides are TGCGCCAGCAGCCCCTCGGCCGCAGAGGTAACCGGGGAGCTGTTTTTT. As protein: CASSPSAAEVTGELFF.

The chain uses TRBV4-1 and TRBJ2-7, with a tentative D call TRBD2 (5 bases). CDR3 length: 16 residues. V dropped 0 bases and J dropped 2 bases, with 14 bases sitting between them. Germline CDR1 reads MGHRA; CDR2 reads YSYEKL. As DNA, the CDR3 is TGCGCCAGCAGCCAAGACTCGGAGGTCGGGACCTACGAGCAGTACTTC. The encoded protein is CASSQDSEVGTYEQYF.

The V gene is TRBV5-1, the J gene TRBJ1-1; D may be TRBD1 (5 bases). Germline V gene data show CDR1 as SGHRS and CDR2 as YFSETQ. V was clipped by 0 bases and J by 1 base, with 16 bases between them. The CDR3 sequence is 17 residues long. The CDR3 bases are TGCGCCAGCAGCTTGGGCGGGGGACCCAACTGGAACACTGAAGCTTTCTTT. The encoded protein is CASSLGGGPNWNTEAFF.

This clone came up a few times. This chain joins TRBV6-1 and TRBJ2-7, with a weak D call TRBD1 (5 bases). V gave up 6 bases and J gave up 3 bases, with 18 bases separating them. Germline V gene lookup returns CDR1 MNHNS and CDR2 SASEGT. The CDR3 contains 15 residues. As DNA, the CDR3 is TGTGCCAGCAGCAAACTCGAACAGGCCCTCTACGAGCAGTACTTC. Its protein is CASSKLEQALYEQYF.

This chain joins TRBV6-1 and TRBJ1-1; perhaps TRBD1 as D (6 bases). The CDR3 is made up of 13 amino acids. Germline-derived CDR1 and CDR2 are MNHNS and SASEGT. V was pared by 8 bases and J by 5 bases, with 15 bases between. CDR3 sequence (DNA): TGTGCCAGCGGCTTAACAGGGCGTACTGAAGCTTTCTTT. This sequence encodes CASGLTGRTEAFF.

The chain recombines TRBV4-1 with TRBJ1-5; D is unresolved. V lost 1 base to trimming and J lost 3 bases, with 10 bases between them. The CDR3 is made up of 15 amino acids. Looked up from germline, CDR1 is MGHRA and CDR2 is YSYEKL. CDR3 protein: CASSQVSGNNQPQHF. The CDR3 coding sequence is TGCGCCAGCAGCCAAGTATCGGGGAACAATCAGCCCCAGCATTTT.